This T cell receptor (beta chain) came from a study of cytomegalovirus exposure and HLA in healthy donors. Study-wide findings and caveats: The authors enumerated roughly 160 TCR beta chains as linked to cytomegalovirus.

The table came from immunoSEQ multiplex PCR; TCRdb's copy has only in-frame clones and leaves some out. The sample lists about 400,000 clones; 80% to 90% were seen once. This clone occurred a few times. Antigen unknown. V was clipped by 5 bases and J by 3 bases, with 16 bases between them. Germline V gene data show CDR1 as SEHNR and CDR2 as FQNEAQ (reference sequence). This CDR3 region has 16 residues. J is TRBJ1-4 and V is TRBV7-9; D is perhaps TRBD1 (5 bases). Sequencing input: PBMCs. The sequence derives from a woman aged 18 to 35 in good health and CMV-seronegative. The CDR3 reads CASSRLWGVANEKLFF. The CDR3 nucleotides read TGTGCCAGCAGCCGTCTCTGGGGGGTCGCTAATGAAAAACTGTTTTTT.